This T cell receptor beta chain was recorded in a study of identical twins. CDR1 SQVTM and CDR2 ANQGSEA come from the germline V gene. This CDR3 has 15 amino acids. V was pared by 6 bases and J by 4 bases, with 12 bases of the junction left unmatched. General observations from the study: Carriage of fewer insertions was seen in abundant cord blood beta clonotypes, whereas memory repertoires showed none. Excess twin sharing in beta out-of-frame sequences was weaker. Conclusions leaned on cross-sectional statistical analysis and did not track the same donors over time. Twin-shared out-of-frame alpha sequences were enriched for low generation probability.

TCRdb analysed the 5' RACE reads with MiXCR anew, one entry per CDR3 protein. The sample has about 920,000 distinct CDR3 sequences, 9% to 15% seen once. Note on this clonotype: Its cognate antigen is unknown.

These records were also assigned to another study, of yellow fever vaccine responses in identical twins.

The TCR sequence derives from a woman aged 18-29 years in good health. Sequencing was done on a sample of PBMCs. The chain carries TRBV29-1 and TRBJ2-4, with 7 bases identical to TRBD2. The DNA for the CDR3 is TGCAGCGTGCCCTTTGAGAGGCGGGAGAAAAACATTCAGTACTTC. Translated: CSVPFERREKNIQYF.